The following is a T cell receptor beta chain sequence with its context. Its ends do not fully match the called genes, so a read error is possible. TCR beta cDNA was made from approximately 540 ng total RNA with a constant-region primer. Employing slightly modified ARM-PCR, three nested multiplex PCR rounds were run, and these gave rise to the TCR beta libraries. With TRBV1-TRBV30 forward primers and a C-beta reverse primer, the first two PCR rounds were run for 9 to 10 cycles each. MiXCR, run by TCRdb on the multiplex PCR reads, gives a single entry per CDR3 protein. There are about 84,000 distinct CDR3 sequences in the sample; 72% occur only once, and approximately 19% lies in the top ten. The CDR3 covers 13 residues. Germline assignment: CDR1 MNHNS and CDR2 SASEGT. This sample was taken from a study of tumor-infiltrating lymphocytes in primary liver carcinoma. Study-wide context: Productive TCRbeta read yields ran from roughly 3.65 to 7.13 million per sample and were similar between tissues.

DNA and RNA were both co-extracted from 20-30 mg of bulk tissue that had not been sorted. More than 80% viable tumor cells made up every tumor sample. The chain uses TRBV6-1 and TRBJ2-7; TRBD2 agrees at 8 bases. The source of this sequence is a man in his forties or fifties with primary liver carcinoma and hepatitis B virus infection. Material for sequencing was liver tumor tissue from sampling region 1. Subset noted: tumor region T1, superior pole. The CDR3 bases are TGTGCCAGCAGTAAGCGGGGGTCCTACGAGCAGTACTTT. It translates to CASSKRGSYEQYF.